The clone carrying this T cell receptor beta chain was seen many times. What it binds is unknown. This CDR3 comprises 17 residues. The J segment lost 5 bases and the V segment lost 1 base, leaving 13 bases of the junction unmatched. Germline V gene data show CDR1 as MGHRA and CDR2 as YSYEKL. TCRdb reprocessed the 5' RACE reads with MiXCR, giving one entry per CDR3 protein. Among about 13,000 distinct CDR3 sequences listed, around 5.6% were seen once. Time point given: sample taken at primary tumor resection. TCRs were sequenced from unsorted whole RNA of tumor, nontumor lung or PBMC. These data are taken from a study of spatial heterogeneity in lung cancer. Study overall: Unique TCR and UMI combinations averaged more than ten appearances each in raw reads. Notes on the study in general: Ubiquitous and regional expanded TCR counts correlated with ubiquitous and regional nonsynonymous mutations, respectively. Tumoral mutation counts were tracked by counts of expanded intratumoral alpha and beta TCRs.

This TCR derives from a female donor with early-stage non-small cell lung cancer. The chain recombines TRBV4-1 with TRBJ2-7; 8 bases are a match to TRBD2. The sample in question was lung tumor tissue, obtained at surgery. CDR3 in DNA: TGCGCCAGCAGCCAAGCCCCTGGCACTAGCGGTACCCACGAGCAGTACTTC. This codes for CASSQAPGTSGTHEQYF.